The TCR beta chain described here comes from a study of ipilimumab plus nivolumab after autologous stem cell transplantation (dated by TCRdb to 2020 to 2022). In the study overall: A median of about 5 ipilimumab doses and under ten nivolumab doses was received by trial patients. Patients in the myeloma cohort were either high-risk and transplant-naive or had relapsed within 3 years of a first autologous transplant. Patients in the trial were undergoing autologous transplant and had high-risk diffuse large B cell lymphoma, mature T cell lymphoma, or multiple myeloma. The intent-to-treat population of the trial was made up of 35 to 40 patients. Results and caveats for the whole study, not just this receptor: The authors concluded that combined checkpoint inhibition appeared tolerable when used as consolidation after transplant. According to the authors, a biologic rationale for studying the approach further came from T cell receptor repertoire, regulatory T cell phenotype and gut microbiota profiles.

The library was made by the immunoSEQ multiplex PCR assay. What TCRdb holds here is the immuneACCESS table cut down to in-frame rearrangements. Part of the clones is not present; checked against another copy, under half of the missing clones reflect an unresolved V gene, and the others are unexplained. The sample table holds roughly 6,300 clones, of which 80% to 90% were seen once. Of the sample, roughly 5% falls within the top ten clones. As concerns this clone: Its antigen has not been determined. Within one base of it there is no much larger clone, and no base qualities were kept.

In the germline V gene, CDR1 corresponds to SNHLY and CDR2 to FYNNEI. Its CDR3 holds 15 amino acids, cysteine through phenylalanine. The sequence is cut down to CDR3 DNA, 45 bases in frame from base 1. The junction shows trimming of 0 bases on V and 2 bases on J, plus 11 bases between the germline ends. Starting 14 to 28 days after the autologous transplant, patients began checkpoint therapy, which included ipilimumab at 1 mg/kg intravenously on day 1 of selected weeks. Nivolumab was administered at 3 mg/kg intravenously on day 1 of weeks 1, 4, 7, 10, and every two weeks through week 26. Combined checkpoint inhibition with ipilimumab and nivolumab as consolidation after autologous stem cell transplantation was tested in a Phase Ib clinical trial.

Sequencing used PBMCs, obtained in a trial of ipilimumab plus nivolumab as post-transplant consolidation. The clonotype was recovered from a female donor with multiple myeloma. The sequence is built from TRBV2 and TRBJ2-7; the best D guess is TRBD2, with 6 bases matching. At the DNA level, the sequence is TGTGCCAGCAGTGAAGCCGGACTACTAACCTACGAGCAGTACTTC. This translates into CASSEAGLLTYEQYF.